One and the same sample provided the 5 T cell receptor beta chains below, sequenced in a study of graft-versus-host responses after intestinal transplantation. Sequenced by immunoSEQ multiplex PCR; TCRdb stores in-frame clones only, minus some. The sample carries under 20,000 clones, around 86% recorded once. This specimen consisted of PBMCs, obtained approximately 230 days after intestinal transplant. These receptors were collected from a human patient who received an intestinal transplant, so some T cells may come from the graft donor.

The rearrangement uses TRBV11-3 and TRBJ2-3; D remains ambiguous. Trimming shortened V by 0 bases and J by 8 bases, and 9 bases separated the two germline ends. This CDR3 is built from 13 residues. CDR1 is SGHNT, CDR2 YENEEA, per germline. CDR3 protein: CASSLDTPGTQYF. For the CDR3, the DNA is TGTGCCAGCAGCTTAGATACCCCCGGTACGCAGTATTTT.

The CDR3 DNA follows: TGCGCCAGCAGCCCGACGGGGGAGACCCAGTACTTC. This translates into CASSPTGETQYF. The genes are TRBV4-1 and TRBJ2-5, with D possibly being TRBD2 (5 bases). The CDR3 length is 12 residues. With 4 bases removed from V and 5 bases from J, the gap between germline ends came to 8 bases. Germline CDR1 and CDR2: MGHRA and YSYEKL.

The chain is built from TRBV18 and TRBJ2-3; TRBD2 matches 9 bases. The germline gives CDR1 KGHSH, CDR2 LQKENI. The CDR3 runs 19 residues. Trimming cost V 0 bases and J 0 bases; bases outside gene matches: 10. The CDR3 DNA reads TGTGCCAGCTCACCACCCGCTCGGGGCGGGGGGGTGAGCACAGATACGCAGTATTTT. Protein sequence: CASSPPARGGGVSTDTQYF.

The CDR3 region has the DNA TGTGCCAGCAGCGTAGTCCCCCAGAGCACTTCACCCCTCCACTTT. Its translation is CASSVVPQSTSPLHF. V is TRBV9 and J is TRBJ1-6; no firm D call. Trimming took 0 bases from V and 9 from J, leaving 13 bases between them. This CDR3 has 15 amino acids. Germline V gene lookup returns CDR1 SGDLS and CDR2 YYNGEE.

The J gene is TRBJ2-5, the V gene TRBV7-3; 7 nucleotides agree with TRBD2. The CDR3 is 13 amino acids. CDR1 is SGHTA, CDR2 FQGTGA, per germline. The junction had 2 bases not matched to a gene; V was cut back by 5 bases and J by 2 bases. The chain's CDR3 is CASSQGLQETQYF. CDR3 coding DNA: TGTGCCAGCAGCCAGGGACTACAAGAGACCCAGTACTTC.